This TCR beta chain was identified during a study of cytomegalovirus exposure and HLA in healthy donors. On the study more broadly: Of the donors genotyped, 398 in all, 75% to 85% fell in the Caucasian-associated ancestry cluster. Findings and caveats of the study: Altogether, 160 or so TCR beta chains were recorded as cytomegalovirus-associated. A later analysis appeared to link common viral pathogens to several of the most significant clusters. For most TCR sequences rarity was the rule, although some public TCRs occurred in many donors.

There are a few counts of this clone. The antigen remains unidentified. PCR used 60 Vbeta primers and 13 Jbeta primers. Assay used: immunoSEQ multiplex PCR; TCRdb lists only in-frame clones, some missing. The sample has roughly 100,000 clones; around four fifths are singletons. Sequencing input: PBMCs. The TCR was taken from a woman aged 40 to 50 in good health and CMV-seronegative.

CDR3 region: CASSSDRGSPLHF. The CDR3 DNA reads TGTGCCAGCAGCTCCGACAGGGGTTCACCCCTCCACTTT. V and J are TRBV11-2 and TRBJ1-6; 8 bases are shared with TRBD1. The V gene end was trimmed by 4 bases and the J gene end by 9 bases; junction bases not matched to a gene: 2. The V gene's germline CDR1 is SGHAT and CDR2 FQNNGV. The CDR3 spans 13 residues.